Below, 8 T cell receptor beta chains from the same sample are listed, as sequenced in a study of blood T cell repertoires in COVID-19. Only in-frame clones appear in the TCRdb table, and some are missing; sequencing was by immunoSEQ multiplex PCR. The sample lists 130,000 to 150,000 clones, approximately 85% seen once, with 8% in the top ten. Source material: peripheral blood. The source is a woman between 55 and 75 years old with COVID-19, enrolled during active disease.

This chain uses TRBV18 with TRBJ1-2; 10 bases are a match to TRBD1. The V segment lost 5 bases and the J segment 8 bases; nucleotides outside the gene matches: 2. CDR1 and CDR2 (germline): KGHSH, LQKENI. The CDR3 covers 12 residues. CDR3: CASSGTGVGYTF. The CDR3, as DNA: TGTGCCAGCTCAGGGACAGGGGTCGGCTACACCTTC.

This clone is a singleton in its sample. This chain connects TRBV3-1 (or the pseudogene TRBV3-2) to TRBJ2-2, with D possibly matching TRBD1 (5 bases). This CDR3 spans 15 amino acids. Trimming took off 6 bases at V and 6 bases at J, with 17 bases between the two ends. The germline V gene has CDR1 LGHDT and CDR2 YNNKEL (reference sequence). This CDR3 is CASRSWGSPAGELFF. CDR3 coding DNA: TGTGCCAGCAGATCCTGGGGCTCCCCGGCCGGGGAGCTGTTTTTT.

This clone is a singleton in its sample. The CDR3 nucleotides are TGTGCCAGCAGCGTAGATCAAACTAGCGGGTTCTCCTACAATGAGCAGTTCTTC. Translated, it gives CASSVDQTSGFSYNEQFF. The V gene is TRBV9, the J gene TRBJ2-1, with 9 nucleotides matching TRBD2. Unmatched junction bases numbered 7, after V lost 0 bases and J lost 0 bases. This CDR3 has 18 amino acids. Germline CDR1 SGDLS, CDR2 YYNGEE.

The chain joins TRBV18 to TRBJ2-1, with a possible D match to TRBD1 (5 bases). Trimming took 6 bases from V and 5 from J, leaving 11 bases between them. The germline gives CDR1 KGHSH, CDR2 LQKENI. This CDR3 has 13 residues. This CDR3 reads CASSREGDNEQFF. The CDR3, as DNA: TGTGCCAGCTCCCGAGAAGGGGACAATGAGCAGTTCTTC.

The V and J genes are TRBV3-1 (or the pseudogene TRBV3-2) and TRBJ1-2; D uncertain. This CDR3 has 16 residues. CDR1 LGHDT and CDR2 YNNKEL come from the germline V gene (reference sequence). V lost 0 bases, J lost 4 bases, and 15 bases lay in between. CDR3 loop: CASSQDYQSLGYGYTF. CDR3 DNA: TGTGCCAGCAGCCAAGATTACCAGTCCCTAGGCTATGGCTACACCTTC.

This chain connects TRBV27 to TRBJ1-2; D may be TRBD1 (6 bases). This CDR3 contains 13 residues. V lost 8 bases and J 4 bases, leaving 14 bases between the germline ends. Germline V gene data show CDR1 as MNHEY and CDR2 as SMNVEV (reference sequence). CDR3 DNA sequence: TGTGCCAGCTCCAAGGGGGTGTTCTATGGCTACACCTTC. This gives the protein CASSKGVFYGYTF.

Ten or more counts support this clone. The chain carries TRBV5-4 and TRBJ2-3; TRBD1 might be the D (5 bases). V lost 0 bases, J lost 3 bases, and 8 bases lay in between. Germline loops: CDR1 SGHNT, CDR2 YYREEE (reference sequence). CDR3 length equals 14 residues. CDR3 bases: TGTGCCAGCAGCTTGGATGCAGGGACAGATACGCAGTATTTT. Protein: CASSLDAGTDTQYF.

The CDR3 reads CSVEAEGSGEKLFF. CDR3 bases: TGCAGCGTTGAAGCGGAGGGTTCGGGAGAAAAACTGTTTTTT. The gene calls are TRBV29-1 and TRBJ1-4, with D unclear. The germline V gene has CDR1 SQVTM and CDR2 ANQGSEA. The CDR3 spans 14 residues. Trimming took off 1 base at V and 8 bases at J, with 14 bases between the two ends.